This TCR beta chain appears in the sequencing data of a study of blood T cell repertoires in COVID-19. For the study at large: Samples representing acute and convalescent COVID-19 were sourced from the United States, Italy and Spain. The analysed material was cDNA or gDNA that came from T cells, B-cell-depleted T cells, or PBMCs.

As for this clone: A read error is possible here, since a much larger clone lies one base away. Other nucleotide sequences from this sample produce the same CDR3.

As originally analysed: Estimation of nucleated cell counts was performed using reference gene primer amplification. Method: immunoSEQ multiplex PCR; TCRdb's copy keeps in-frame clones and lacks some. Clone size and V and J calls were adopted from that table, with D and trimming inferred from the DNA. The sample has 200,000 to 250,000 clones, nearly 85% seen once; the top ten hold around 6%. The CDR3 length is 13 residues. Germline CDR1 SGHNT, CDR2 YYREEE (reference sequence). Trimming left V 4 bases short and J 1 base short, with 5 bases between. Sequencing used peripheral blood. The TCR comes from a human donor in a cohort sampled during active COVID-19. The gene calls are TRBV5-4 and TRBJ2-2; D unresolved. The CDR3 loop reads CASSQKNTGELFF. DNA of the CDR3: TGTGCCAGCAGCCAGAAGAACACCGGGGAGCTGTTTTTT.